One sample yielded the 13 T cell receptor beta chains listed below, sequenced in a study of breast tumors, draining lymph nodes, adjacent tissues. One entry per CDR3 protein, called by TCRdb with MiXCR from the multiplex PCR reads. Among 50,000 to 65,000 distinct CDR3 sequences, around 40% were seen once, and the ten largest hold under 12%. Specimen: breast tumor tissue. Source of these receptors: a female donor with breast cancer. Some clones in this sample may be carry-over from other donors' samples.

The V gene is TRBV11-1, the J gene TRBJ2-1, with 9 bases lining up with TRBD2. This CDR3 region has 15 residues. In germline, CDR1 is SGHAT, CDR2 FQDESV (reference sequence). The ends lost 3 bases at V and 4 bases at J; junction bases unmatched: 4. CDR3 in amino acids: CASSLTSGKYNEQFF. The CDR3 bases are TGTGCCAGCAGCTTGACTAGCGGAAAGTACAATGAGCAGTTCTTC. Filled out from reference TRBV11-1 and TRBJ2-1, the complete variable domain reads EAEVAQSPRYKITEKSQAVAFWCDPISGHATLYWYRQILGQGPELLVQFQDESVVDDSQLPKDRFSAERLKGVDSTLKIQPAELGDSAMYLCASSLTSGKYNEQFFGPGTRLTVL.

Regarding this clonotype: Just one base apart from a much larger clone, this may be a read error. The V and J genes are TRBV12-3 or TRBV12-4 and TRBJ1-5; the D is unclear. Deletions cut 1 base from V and 5 bases from J, with 12 bases between. This CDR3 is built from 15 residues. The CDR3 sequence: CASSLVDVGDQPQHF. The CDR3, as DNA: TGTGCCAGCAGTTTAGTGGATGTTGGCGATCAGCCCCAGCATTTT.

This clonotype was picked up many times. One base away lies a much larger clone, so this may be a sequencing read error. The rearrangement links TRBV19 to TRBJ2-2; possibly TRBD1 for D (5 bases). Germline V gene lookup returns CDR1 LNHDA and CDR2 SQIVND (reference sequence). The CDR3 is 15 amino acids. CDR3: CASSPGWKDTRELFF. The DNA for the CDR3 is TGTGCCAGTAGCCCAGGGTGGAAGGACACCAGGGAGCTGTTTTTT. The full variable domain, with the rest looked up from reference TRBV19 and TRBJ2-2, is DGGITQSPKYLFRKEGQNVTLSCEQNLNHDAMYWYRQDPGQGLRLIYYSQIVNDFQKGDIAEGYSVSREKKESFPLTVTSAQKNPTAFYLCASSPGWKDTRELFFGEGSRLTVL.

In its sample, this clonotype was seen many times. V usage is TRBV4-2 and J usage is TRBJ2-5; 8 bases map to TRBD2. The CDR3 has 16 amino acids. CDR1 and CDR2 from the germline V gene are LGHNA and YNFKEQ. J lost 6 bases, V lost 1 base, and 10 bases had no gene match. The CDR3 DNA reads TGTGCCAGCAGCCAAGGGGCCTTTCGGGAGGGGCAGACCCAGTACTTC. Its protein product is CASSQGAFREGQTQYF.

This clonotype appeared a few times. The J gene is TRBJ2-5, the V gene TRBV30; D gene uncertain. With 2 bases removed from V and 1 base from J, the gap between germline ends came to 14 bases. CDR3 length equals 15 residues. Germline V CDR1 and CDR2: GTSNPN, SVGIG (reference sequence). In DNA, the CDR3 is TGTGCCTGGAGTACCCGCAGAACGGGCCAAGAGACCCAGTACTTC. Translated, it gives CAWSTRRTGQETQYF. The full variable domain, with the rest looked up from reference TRBV30 and TRBJ2-5, is SQTIHQWPATLVQPVGSPLSLECTVEGTSNPNLYWYRQAAGRGLQLLFYSVGIGQISSEVPQNLSASRPQDRQFILSSKKLLLSDSGFYLCAWSTRRTGQETQYFGPGTRLLVL.

There are many counts of this clonotype. The chain employs TRBV10-2 and TRBJ2-1; D call uncertain. CDR1 and CDR2 (germline): WSHSY, SAAADI. Trimming left V 0 bases short and J 6 bases short, with 15 bases between. This CDR3 comprises 16 residues. DNA of the CDR3: TGCGCCAGCAGTGAGTCGAAACTCTCAAGCAGCAATGAGCAGTTCTTC. Translated: CASSESKLSSSNEQFF.

This clonotype was detected ten times or more. The gene calls are TRBV6-4 and TRBJ2-5; 14 bases align to TRBD2. Trimming at V came to 2 bases and at J to 0 bases, leaving 8 bases not matched to a gene. The CDR3 is 19 residues long. From germline, CDR1 is MRHNA and CDR2 SNTAGT. CDR3 protein: CASSDNLTSGRENQETQYF. For the CDR3, the DNA is TGTGCCAGCAGTGACAATTTGACTAGCGGGAGGGAGAACCAAGAGACCCAGTACTTC.

About this clonotype: The junction shows a germline mismatch at one end, possibly a read error. In DNA form, the CDR3 reads TGTGCCAGCGGCGTATCCCAGGGGTCACCCCTCCACTTT. Amino acids: CASGVSQGSPLHF. The chain uses TRBV9 and TRBJ1-6, with D possibly TRBD1 on 6 matching bases. CDR1 is SGDLS, CDR2 YYNGEE, per germline. The CDR3 loop spans 13 amino acids.

There are many counts of this clonotype. The chain employs TRBV25-1 and TRBJ2-1, with 11 bases fitting TRBD2. Unmatched junction bases numbered 3, after V lost 3 bases and J lost 5 bases. This CDR3 has 15 amino acids. Germline V gene lookup returns CDR1 MGHDK and CDR2 SYGVNS. This chain's CDR3 is CASSDTSGGNNEQFF. The CDR3 DNA sequence: TGTGCCAGCAGTGACACTAGCGGGGGTAACAATGAGCAGTTCTTC.

The chain carries TRBV7-3 and TRBJ1-1; D remains unclear. This CDR3 is 16 amino acids long. CDR1 and CDR2 (germline): SGHTA, FQGTGA. Trimming stripped 5 bases from V and 3 bases from J, with 19 bases between. CDR3 bases: TGTGCCAGCAGCCTCAATCCGACACAGCTCTACACTGAAGCTTTCTTT. This encodes CASSLNPTQLYTEAFF.

This chain links TRBV28 with TRBJ2-3; 8 positions match TRBD2. Looked up from germline, CDR1 is MDHEN and CDR2 is SYDVKM. The CDR3 contains 15 residues. The V and J ends lost 4 bases and 3 bases, in that order; junction bases with no gene match: 6. This CDR3 is CASSYLSGTTDTQYF. The CDR3 DNA sequence: TGTGCCAGCAGTTACCTTAGCGGGACGACAGATACGCAGTATTTT.

This clonotype came up many times. This may be a read error: a much more frequent sequence differs by one nucleotide. CDR3 in amino acids: CASSLGSSSNYGYPF. CDR3 bases: TGTGCCAGCAGCTTAGGGAGCAGCAGTAACTATGGCTACCCCTTC. The chain carries TRBV7-2 and TRBJ1-2; D gene ambiguous. The CDR3 length is 15 residues. Germline lookup yields CDR1 SGHTA and CDR2 FQGNSA.

As concerns this clonotype: A junction boundary mismatches the germline segment, possibly from a read error. The chain recombines TRBV12-3 or TRBV12-4 with TRBJ1-3, with a weak D call TRBD1 (5 bases). CDR3 length: 15 residues. The CDR3 is CATHSQGDSGNAIYF. DNA of the CDR3: TGTGCCACCCACAGCCAGGGCGACTCTGGAAACGCCATATATTTT.